This T cell receptor beta chain was captured in a study of T cell responses to AZD1222 COVID-19 vaccine (dated by TCRdb to the early 2020s). Turning to the overall study: TCR sequencing was performed for 230 to 250 trial participants, of whom about 200 were given two doses of AZD1222 and some 26 were given two doses of MenACWY control vaccine. Enrollment into the trials was organized by age into subgroups of 18-55, 56-69 and 70-plus years, and those subgroups contained around 150, 28 and 57 TCR-sequenced participants, respectively. Broad study findings and their caveats: Conclusions about previously exposed vaccinees were limited because only six AZD1222 recipients were SARS-CoV-2 seropositive at baseline. Nearly half of unique spike-specific TCRs reportedly recognized epitopes outside regions mutated in the B.1.351 and B.1.1.7 variants. Because no day 14 peak-response samples were available, repertoires were characterized only after the peak T cell response. A significant rise in spike-specific TCR breadth and depth was observed after two AZD1222 doses relative to day 0 and relative to MenACWY recipients. Participants were mostly white British and included more females than males, and it was suggested by the authors that clonal diversity may have been underestimated. In the small 56-69-year group, the increase in depth fell short of significance, most likely because of low power. CD4 TCRs associated with the vaccine covered the entire spike protein, and the dominant responses were in regions 160-218 and 743-854.

The sample's time point label is to be understood as: about 28 days (+/-7) after the second vaccine dose. AZD1222 recipients with second doses at about 4 weeks or about 12 weeks were pooled, because spike-specific TCR depth and breadth did not differ between schedules. Vaccinee samples were obtained from the UK trials COV001 and COV002, which included a single-blind randomized controlled phase 2/3 trial of AZD1222 (ChAdOx1 nCoV-19) in healthy adults. Trial participant PBMC samples were collected at day 0 and day 28 after the second dose for TCRbeta chain sequencing. The CDR3 regions of human TCRbeta chains were subjected to immunosequencing. Regarding the original processing steps: Repertoire TCRs were checked for matches against a reference library of SARS-CoV-2-specific TCRs that had been generated using the MIRA antigen-specificity platform. Breadth was defined as the fraction of unique TCRs that were SARS-CoV-2-associated. Depth was defined as the fraction of total T cells that were SARS-CoV-2-associated. Using the MIRA data, each spike-specific TCR was assigned both to the spike region to which the TCR was reactive and to a CD4 or CD8 class. Log10-transformed breadth and depth values were compared by one-way ANOVA with Sidak's multiple comparisons tests. TCRdb provides this immuneACCESS table in a form limited to in-frame rearrangements. Some clones are lacking; in checked studies, under half of them reflect an unresolved V gene, and why the rest are absent is not known. V, J and clone size derive from that table, while D and trimming were established from the DNA sequence. The sample has 95,000 to 150,000 clones on record, about 88% of them singletons. Jointly, the top ten make up 3% of the sample.

Notes on this clone: Its recognized antigen is unknown. No base quality values were provided; no much bigger clone lies one nucleotide off. This CDR3 is also generated by other DNA sequences in the sample.

Germline trimming amounts to 3 bases on V and 10 bases on J, with 5 as the count of junction bases outside the gene matches. In the germline V gene, CDR1 corresponds to MNHEY and CDR2 to SVGEGT. Reading from cysteine to phenylalanine, the CDR3 counts 15 amino acids. Just the 45-base CDR3 DNA is kept, in frame starting at base 1. The sequencing here drew on peripheral blood, taken 28 days after the second AZD1222 dose. The chain employs TRBV6-2 or TRBV6-3 and TRBJ1-6, with 11 central nucleotides matching TRBD1. The source of this sequence is an adult who received the AZD1222 COVID-19 vaccine. The sequence in DNA is TGTGCCAGCAGTTATCCGGGACAGGGGGTGTCACCCCTCCACTTT. Translation gives CASSYPGQGVSPLHF.